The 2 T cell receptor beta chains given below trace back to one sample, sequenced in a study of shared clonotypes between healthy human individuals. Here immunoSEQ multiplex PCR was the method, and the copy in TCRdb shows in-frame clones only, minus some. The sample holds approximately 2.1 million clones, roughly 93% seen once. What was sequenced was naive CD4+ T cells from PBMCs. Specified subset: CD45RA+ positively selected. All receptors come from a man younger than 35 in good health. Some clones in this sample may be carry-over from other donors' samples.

The CDR3, as DNA: TGTGCCAGCAGTACCAGGGATGCTAACACTGAAGCTTTCTTT. Its protein is CASSTRDANTEAFF. This chain connects TRBV2 to TRBJ1-1, with D possibly being TRBD1 (5 bases). With 5 bases removed from V and 2 bases from J, the gap between germline ends came to 12 bases. The CDR3 sequence is 14 residues long. Germline values: CDR1 SNHLY, CDR2 FYNNEI.

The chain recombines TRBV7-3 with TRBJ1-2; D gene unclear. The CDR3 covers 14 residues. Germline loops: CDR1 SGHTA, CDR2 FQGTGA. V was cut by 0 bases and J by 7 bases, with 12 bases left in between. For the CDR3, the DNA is TGTGCCAGCAGCTTAACGTCCTCGGGCCTTGGCTACACCTTC. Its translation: CASSLTSSGLGYTF.